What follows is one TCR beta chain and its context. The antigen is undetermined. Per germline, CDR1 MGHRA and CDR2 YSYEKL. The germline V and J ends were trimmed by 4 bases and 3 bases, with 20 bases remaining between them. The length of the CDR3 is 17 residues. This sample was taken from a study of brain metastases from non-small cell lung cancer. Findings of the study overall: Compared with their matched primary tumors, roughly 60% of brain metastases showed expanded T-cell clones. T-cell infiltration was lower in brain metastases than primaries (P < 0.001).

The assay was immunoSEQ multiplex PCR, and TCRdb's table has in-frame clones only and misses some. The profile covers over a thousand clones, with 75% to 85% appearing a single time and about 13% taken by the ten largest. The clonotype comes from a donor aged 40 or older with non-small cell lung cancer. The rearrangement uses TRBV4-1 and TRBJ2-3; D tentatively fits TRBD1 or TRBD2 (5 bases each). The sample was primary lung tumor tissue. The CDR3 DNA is TGCGCCAGCAGCCTTAGGTCCTCCGTGGGACGGACAGATACGCAGTATTTT. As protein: CASSLRSSVGRTDTQYF.